Listed here is a single T cell receptor beta chain. Antigen unknown. This same CDR3 is encoded by further DNA sequences in the sample. This specimen comes from a study of shared clonotypes between healthy human individuals. Findings of the study overall: Shared clonotypes: 4.5% to 6.5% naive CD4, around 3.4% naive CD8, about 2.2% memory CD4, about 0.41% memory CD8.

In the sorted-subset replicate PCRs, approximately 200 ng DNA, 25,000 to 35,000 T cell genomes, was used. Here immunoSEQ multiplex PCR was the method, and the copy in TCRdb shows in-frame clones only, minus some. The sample includes 2 million to 2.5 million clones, 90% to 97% of them seen just once. The clonotype comes from a man between 18 and 35 years old in good health. Sequenced material: naive CD4+ T cells sorted from blood. The subset denotes: CD45RA+ positively selected.

The CDR3, as DNA: TGCGCCAGCAGCTTAGACAGGGGGTCCTACAATGAGCAGTTCTTC. It translates to CASSLDRGSYNEQFF. The V call is TRBV5-1, the J call TRBJ2-1, with TRBD1 identical over 9 bases. J gave up 1 base and V 2 bases, and 1 base lay outside the gene matches. CDR1 SGHRS and CDR2 YFSETQ come from the germline V gene. The CDR3 is 15 amino acids.